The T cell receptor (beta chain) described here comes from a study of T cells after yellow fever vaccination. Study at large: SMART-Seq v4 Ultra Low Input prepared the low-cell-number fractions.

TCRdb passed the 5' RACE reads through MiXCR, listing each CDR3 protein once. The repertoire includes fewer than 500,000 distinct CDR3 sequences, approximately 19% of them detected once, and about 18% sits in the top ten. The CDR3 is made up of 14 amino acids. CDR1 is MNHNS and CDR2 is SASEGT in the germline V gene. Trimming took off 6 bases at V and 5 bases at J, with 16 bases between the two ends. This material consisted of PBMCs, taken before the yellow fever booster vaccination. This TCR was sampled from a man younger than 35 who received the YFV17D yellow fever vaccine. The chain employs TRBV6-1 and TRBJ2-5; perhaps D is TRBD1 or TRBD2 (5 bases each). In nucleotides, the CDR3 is TGTGCCAGCAGCGAGGGCCAGGGTGGTGAGACCCAGTACTTC. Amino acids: CASSEGQGGETQYF.